This T cell receptor (beta chain) stems from a study of blood T cell repertoires in COVID-19. Study overall: COVID-19 samples, acute and convalescent, were from the United States, Italy and Spain. Sources were T cells, B-cell-depleted T cells, or PBMCs; the material itself was cDNA or gDNA.

Authors' analysis steps: For nucleated cells, counts were estimated from reference gene primer amplification. Measured with immunoSEQ multiplex PCR; TCRdb has only the in-frame clones, and not every one. The V and J calls and clone size were taken over from that table, and D and trimming were inferred from the DNA. The repertoire has just under 150,000 clones, approximately 89% of them found once; the top ten carry roughly 1.6%. V gave up 5 bases and J gave up 4 bases; unmatched junction bases: 3. The CDR3 is 14 residues long. The germline V gene has CDR1 SGDLS and CDR2 YYNGEE. This receptor was taken from a human donor in a cohort sampled during active COVID-19. The rearrangement links TRBV9 to TRBJ1-5; 10 nucleotides line up with TRBD1. Material for sequencing was peripheral blood. CDR3 residues: CASSGDRGNQPQHF. The CDR3 region has the DNA TGTGCCAGCAGTGGGGACAGGGGAAATCAGCCCCAGCATTTT.